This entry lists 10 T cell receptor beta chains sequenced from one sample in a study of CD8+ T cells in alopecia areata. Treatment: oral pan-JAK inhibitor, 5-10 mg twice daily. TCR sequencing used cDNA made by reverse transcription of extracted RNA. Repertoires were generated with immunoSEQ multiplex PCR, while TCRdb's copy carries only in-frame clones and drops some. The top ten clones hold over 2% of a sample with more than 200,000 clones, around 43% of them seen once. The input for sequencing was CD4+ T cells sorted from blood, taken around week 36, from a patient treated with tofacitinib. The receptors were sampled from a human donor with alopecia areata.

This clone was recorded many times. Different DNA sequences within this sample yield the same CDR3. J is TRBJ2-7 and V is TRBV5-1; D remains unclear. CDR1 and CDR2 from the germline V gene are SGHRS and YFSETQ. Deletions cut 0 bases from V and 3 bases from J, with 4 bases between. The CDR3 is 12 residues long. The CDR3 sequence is CASSLGDYEQYF. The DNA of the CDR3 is TGCGCCAGCAGCTTGGGCGACTACGAGCAGTACTTC.

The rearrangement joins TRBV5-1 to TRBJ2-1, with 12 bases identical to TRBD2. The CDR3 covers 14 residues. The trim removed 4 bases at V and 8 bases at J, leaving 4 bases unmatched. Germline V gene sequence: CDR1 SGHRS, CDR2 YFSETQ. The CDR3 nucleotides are TGCGCCAGCAGCCATAGACTAGCGGGGGATGAGCAGTTCTTC. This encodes CASSHRLAGDEQFF. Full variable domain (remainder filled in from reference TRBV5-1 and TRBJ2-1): KAGVTQTPRYLIKTRGQQVTLSCSPISGHRSVSWYQQTPGQGLQFLFEYFSETQRNKGNFPGRFSGRQFSNSRSEMNVSTLELGDSALYLCASSHRLAGDEQFFGPGTRLTVL.

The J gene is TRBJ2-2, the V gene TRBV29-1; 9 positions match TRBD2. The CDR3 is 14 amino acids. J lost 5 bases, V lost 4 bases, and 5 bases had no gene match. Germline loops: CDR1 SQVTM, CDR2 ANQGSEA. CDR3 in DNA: TGCAGCGTTGTAGCGGGAGTTAAAACCGGGGAGCTGTTTTTT. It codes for CSVVAGVKTGELFF.

The CDR3 protein is CASSSGINGPQHF. The CDR3 bases are TGTGCCAGCTCCTCGGGGATCAATGGGCCCCAGCATTTT. The rearrangement joins TRBV2 to TRBJ1-5; no clear D. This CDR3 is built from 13 residues. CDR1 and CDR2 from the germline V gene are SNHLY and FYNNEI. V was cut by 8 bases and J by 9 bases, with 17 bases left in between.

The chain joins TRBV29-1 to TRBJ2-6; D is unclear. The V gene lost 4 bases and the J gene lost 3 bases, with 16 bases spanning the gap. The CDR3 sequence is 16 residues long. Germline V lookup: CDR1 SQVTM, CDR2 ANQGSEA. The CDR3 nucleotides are TGCAGCGTTGGCTACGGTCAGGCGCGTGGGGCCAACGTCCTGACTTTC. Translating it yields CSVGYGQARGANVLTF.

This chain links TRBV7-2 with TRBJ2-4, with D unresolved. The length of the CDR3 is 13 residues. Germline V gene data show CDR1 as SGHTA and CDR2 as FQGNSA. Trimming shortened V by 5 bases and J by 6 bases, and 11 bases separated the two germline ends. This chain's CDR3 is CASSDRSSNIQYF. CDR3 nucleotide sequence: TGTGCCAGCAGCGACCGAAGCTCAAACATTCAGTACTTC.

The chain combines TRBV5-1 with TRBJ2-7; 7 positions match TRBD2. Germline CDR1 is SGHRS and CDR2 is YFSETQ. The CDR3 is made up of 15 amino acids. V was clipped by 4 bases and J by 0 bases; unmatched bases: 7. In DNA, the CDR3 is TGCGCCAGCAGCAACCTCGGGGGGAGCTCCTACGAGCAGTACTTC. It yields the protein CASSNLGGSSYEQYF.

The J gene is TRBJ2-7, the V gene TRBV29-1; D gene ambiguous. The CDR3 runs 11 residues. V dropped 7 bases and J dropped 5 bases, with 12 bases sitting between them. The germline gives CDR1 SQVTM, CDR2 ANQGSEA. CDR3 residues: CSANNRHEQYF. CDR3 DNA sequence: TGCAGCGCTAATAACCGGCACGAGCAGTACTTC.

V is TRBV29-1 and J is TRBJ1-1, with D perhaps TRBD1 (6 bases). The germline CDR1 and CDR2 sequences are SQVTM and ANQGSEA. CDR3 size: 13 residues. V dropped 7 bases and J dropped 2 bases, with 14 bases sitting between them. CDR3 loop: CSGGAGSNTEAFF. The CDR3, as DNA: TGCAGCGGGGGGGCAGGGAGTAACACTGAAGCTTTCTTT. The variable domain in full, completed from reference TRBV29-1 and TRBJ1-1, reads SAVISQKPSRDICQRGTSLTIQCQVDSQVTMMFWYRQQPGQSLTLIATANQGSEATYESGFVIDKFPISRPNLTFSTLTVSNMSPEDSSIYLCSGGAGSNTEAFFGQGTRLTVV.

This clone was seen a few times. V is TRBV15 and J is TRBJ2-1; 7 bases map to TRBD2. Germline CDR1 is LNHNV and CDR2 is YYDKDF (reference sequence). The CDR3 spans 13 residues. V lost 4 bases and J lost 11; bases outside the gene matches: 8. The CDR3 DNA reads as TGTGCCACCAGCAAGTCCCAAGCGGGGCAGCAGTTCTTC. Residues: CATSKSQAGQQFF.